One and the same sample provided the 24 T cell receptor beta chains below, sequenced in a study of cytomegalovirus exposure and HLA in healthy donors. Amplification used 60 Vbeta primers and 13 Jbeta primers. Repertoires were generated with immunoSEQ multiplex PCR, while TCRdb's copy carries only in-frame clones and drops some. The data contain about 190,000 clones, about 87% of them singletons. Sequenced material: PBMCs. The source of these receptors is a man aged 30 to 39 in good health and CMV-seronegative.

This chain uses TRBV28 with TRBJ2-7, with D hard to call. Germline loops: CDR1 MDHEN, CDR2 SYDVKM. V lost 5 bases and J lost 6, with 8 bases in between. The CDR3 runs to 11 residues. The CDR3 reads CASSDSPEQYF. The CDR3 DNA reads TGTGCCAGCAGTGACTCGCCCGAGCAGTACTTC.

The chain couples TRBV30 to TRBJ2-5; 9 nucleotides align to TRBD1. The assigned J gene may be wrong: the sequence end matches TRBJ2-7 better. Germline V gives CDR1 GTSNPN, CDR2 SVGIG (reference sequence). The CDR3 runs to 14 residues. CDR3 nucleotides: TGTGCCTTGACGCCGGGACAGGGCCGATACGAGCAGTACTTC. Translation gives CALTPGQGRYEQYF.

The V and J genes are TRBV2 and TRBJ2-7; perhaps TRBD2 as D (6 bases). V was clipped by 4 bases and J by 3 bases, with 7 bases between them. This CDR3 is built from 12 residues. In germline, CDR1 is SNHLY, CDR2 FYNNEI. In nucleotides, the CDR3 is TGTGCCAGCAGTGGGGGACTCTACGAGCAGTACTTC. The encoded protein is CASSGGLYEQYF.

This clone was observed a single time. The V and J genes are TRBV6-1 and TRBJ1-5; D gene ambiguous. CDR1 is MNHNS and CDR2 is SASEGT in the germline V gene. The CDR3 extends over 17 amino acids. With 0 bases removed from V and 9 bases from J, the gap between germline ends came to 21 bases. In nucleotides, the CDR3 is TGTGCCAGCAGTGAAGCGCTTCTAGATATATTTGTCTCGCCCCAGCATTTT. As protein: CASSEALLDIFVSPQHF.

In regard to this clone: This specimen includes other DNA sequences encoding the same CDR3. The CDR3 loop is CSANRNTEAFF. The CDR3 DNA reads as TGCAGTGCTAATCGGAACACTGAAGCTTTCTTT. This chain uses TRBV20-1 with TRBJ1-1; no clear D gene. The length of the CDR3 is 11 residues. Deletions cut 4 bases from V and 1 base from J, with 4 bases between. Germline assignment: CDR1 DFQATT and CDR2 SNEGSKA (reference sequence).

This rearrangement joins TRBV19 to TRBJ1-3, with TRBD1 as a possible D gene (5 bases). The germline CDR1 and CDR2 sequences are LNHDA and SQIVND (reference sequence). Trimming took off 5 bases at V and 4 bases at J, with 15 bases between the two ends. This CDR3 is 15 amino acids long. CDR3 residues: CASSQGQLGGNTIYF. In DNA form, the CDR3 reads TGTGCCAGTAGTCAGGGCCAGCTCGGGGGAAACACCATATATTTT.

This rearrangement joins TRBV28 to TRBJ2-7; 11 bases fit TRBD2. V shed 6 bases and J 5 bases; nucleotides not matched to a gene: 9. CDR1 is MDHEN, CDR2 SYDVKM, per germline. The CDR3 sequence is 15 residues long. This CDR3 is CASRRTSGRGDEQYF. CDR3 DNA sequence: TGTGCCAGCAGACGAACTAGCGGGAGAGGTGACGAGCAGTACTTC.

The rearrangement links TRBV11-2 to TRBJ2-1, with D possibly being TRBD2 (5 bases). The CDR3 consists of 15 residues. The V gene lost 2 bases and the J gene lost 5 bases, with 13 bases spanning the gap. Germline V gene sequence: CDR1 SGHAT, CDR2 FQNNGV. CDR3 nucleotide sequence: TGTGCCAGCAGCTTACGAGGGAGTAGGGACAATGAGCAGTTCTTC. Its translation: CASSLRGSRDNEQFF.

This sequence joins TRBV27 and TRBJ2-7; 7 bases fit TRBD1. CDR3 size: 14 residues. Germline CDR1 is MNHEY and CDR2 is SMNVEV (reference sequence). The ends lost 5 bases at V and 0 bases at J; junction bases unmatched: 4. The CDR3 protein is CASSATGNSYEQYF. DNA of the CDR3: TGTGCCAGCAGTGCGACAGGGAACTCCTACGAGCAGTACTTC.

This chain links TRBV29-1 with TRBJ1-5; the match to TRBD1 covers 12 bases. The V segment lost 5 bases and the J segment 6 bases; nucleotides outside the gene matches: 11. Germline V gene lookup returns CDR1 SQVTM and CDR2 ANQGSEA. This CDR3 spans 16 amino acids. The CDR3 spells CSVRDRGQKKRQPQHF. The CDR3 coding sequence is TGCAGCGTTCGGGACAGGGGGCAAAAAAAACGTCAGCCCCAGCATTTT. Looking up the rest from reference TRBV29-1 and TRBJ1-5 gives the full variable domain: SAVISQKPSRDICQRGTSLTIQCQVDSQVTMMFWYRQQPGQSLTLIATANQGSEATYESGFVIDKFPISRPNLTFSTLTVSNMSPEDSSIYLCSVRDRGQKKRQPQHFGDGTRLSIL.

The chain uses TRBV4-1 and TRBJ1-2; TRBD1 might be the D (5 bases). CDR3 length equals 15 residues. Germline V gene sequence: CDR1 MGHRA, CDR2 YSYEKL. V lost 0 bases, J lost 4 bases, and 12 bases lay in between. The CDR3 protein is CASSQDSQGIYGYTF. CDR3 sequence (DNA): TGCGCCAGCAGCCAAGATTCCCAGGGCATCTATGGCTACACCTTC.

The chain has TRBV28 and TRBJ2-2; maybe TRBD2 (6 bases). Trimming shortened V by 3 bases and J by 3 bases, and 14 bases separated the two germline ends. Germline CDR1 and CDR2: MDHEN and SYDVKM. The CDR3 totals 16 residues. DNA for the CDR3: TGTGCCAGCAGTTTTTGGGGGGATTCGGACACCGGGGAGCTGTTTTTT. It yields the protein CASSFWGDSDTGELFF.

Details on this clone: The junction departs from the called germline gene at one end, perhaps through a read error. V is TRBV2 and J is TRBJ1-5; weak D call: TRBD1 (6 bases). The germline V gene has CDR1 SNHLY and CDR2 FYNNEI. This CDR3 has 13 residues. CDR3 sequence reads: CASSEEQGLGMDF. For the CDR3, the DNA is TGTGCCAGCAGTGAAGAACAGGGTTTGGGTATGGATTTT.

This clone was observed a single time. V and J are TRBV27 and TRBJ2-7, with TRBD1 as a possible D gene (5 bases). This CDR3 spans 14 amino acids. Germline CDR1 is MNHEY and CDR2 is SMNVEV (reference sequence). The ends were cut back, 3 bases at V and 5 bases at J, with 14 bases in the middle. The CDR3 reads CASSFSQGRDEQYF. CDR3 nucleotides: TGTGCCAGCAGTTTCTCCCAGGGAAGGGACGAGCAGTACTTC.

The J gene is TRBJ1-3, the V gene TRBV4-1; 9 bases map to TRBD1. V lost 5 bases to trimming and J lost 0 bases; unmatched junction nucleotides: 11. The CDR3 runs 18 residues. Germline-derived CDR1 and CDR2 are MGHRA and YSYEKL. The CDR3 nucleotides read TGCGCCAGCAGCTTAAATTCTAGGACAGGGGTCTCTGGAAACACCATATATTTT. It codes for CASSLNSRTGVSGNTIYF.

The chain joins TRBV5-1 to TRBJ2-7, with 7 bases identical to TRBD1. Germline V gene data show CDR1 as SGHRS and CDR2 as YFSETQ. The V segment lost 2 bases and the J segment 1 base; nucleotides outside the gene matches: 3. The CDR3 runs 14 residues. CDR3 nucleotide sequence: TGCGCCAGCAGCTTTGACAGGGTGTCCTACGAGCAGTACTTC. Amino acids: CASSFDRVSYEQYF. Complete variable domain (other parts from reference TRBV5-1 and TRBJ2-7): KAGVTQTPRYLIKTRGQQVTLSCSPISGHRSVSWYQQTPGQGLQFLFEYFSETQRNKGNFPGRFSGRQFSNSRSEMNVSTLELGDSALYLCASSFDRVSYEQYFGPGTRLTVT.

The J gene is TRBJ1-3, the V gene TRBV18; D call uncertain. With 1 base removed from V and 0 bases from J, the gap between germline ends came to 7 bases. Germline V gene sequence: CDR1 KGHSH, CDR2 LQKENI. The CDR3 runs 15 residues. The CDR3: CASSPQGGSGNTIYF. CDR3 DNA sequence: TGTGCCAGCTCACCACAGGGAGGCTCTGGAAACACCATATATTTT.

The gene calls are TRBV29-1 and TRBJ2-7; weak D call: TRBD2 (7 bases). Germline V gives CDR1 SQVTM, CDR2 ANQGSEA. The CDR3 loop spans 15 amino acids. Trimming cost V 6 bases and J 1 base, with 19 bases left between them. The CDR3 sequence: CSVETIGGQSYEQYF. In DNA, the CDR3 is TGCAGCGTCGAAACGATCGGGGGGCAGTCCTACGAGCAGTACTTC.

Only a few counts were recorded for this clone. The rearrangement joins TRBV5-6 to TRBJ2-5, with D possibly TRBD1 on 5 matching bases. Trimming removed 0 bases at V and 1 base at J, with 10 bases between. The CDR3 covers 15 residues. The germline V gene encodes CDR1 SGHDT and CDR2 YYEEEE. The chain's CDR3 is CASSLGGGSQETQYF. CDR3 DNA sequence: TGTGCCAGCAGCTTGGGGGGCGGTTCCCAAGAGACCCAGTACTTC.

The V call is TRBV7-2, the J call TRBJ2-5; tentatively, D is TRBD1 (5 bases). CDR1 SGHTA and CDR2 FQGNSA come from the germline V gene. This CDR3 comprises 14 residues. V lost 1 base, J lost 5 bases, and 11 bases lay in between. The CDR3 nucleotides are TGTGCCAGCAGCTTAGATATCAGGGTGGAGACCCAGTACTTC. Its protein is CASSLDIRVETQYF.

The rearrangement links TRBV6-6 to TRBJ2-7, with D hard to call. Deletions cut 6 bases from V and 1 base from J, with 10 bases between. CDR1 is MNHNY and CDR2 is SVGAGI in the germline V gene (reference sequence). The CDR3 totals 13 residues. CDR3 sequence reads: CASSLVSSYEQYF. The CDR3 region has the DNA TGTGCCAGCAGCCTCGTCAGTTCCTACGAGCAGTACTTC.

J is TRBJ2-5 and V is TRBV6-6; D perhaps matches TRBD2 (5 bases). Germline V gives CDR1 MNHNY, CDR2 SVGAGI (reference sequence). The CDR3 consists of 14 residues. Trimming cost V 5 bases and J 5 bases, with 15 bases left between them. In nucleotides, the CDR3 is TGTGCCAGCAGTGGCAGCGGCAGGCCCGAGACCCAGTACTTC. Protein: CASSGSGRPETQYF.

CDR3 nucleotide sequence: TGTGCCAGCATCACCTCCGGGGGGGGAAGTAACACTGAAGCTTTCTTT. Its protein is CASITSGGGSNTEAFF. The chain uses TRBV27 and TRBJ1-1; maybe TRBD1 (5 bases). With 7 bases removed from V and 2 bases from J, the gap between germline ends came to 20 bases. The CDR3 spans 16 residues. Germline values: CDR1 MNHEY, CDR2 SMNVEV (reference sequence).

This clone was seen a handful of times. The genes are TRBV19 and TRBJ1-2; TRBD1 aligns across 8 bases. CDR3 length: 15 residues. After removal of 5 bases from V and 0 bases from J, the junction contained 5 bases not matched to a gene. CDR1 and CDR2 (germline): LNHDA, SQIVND (reference sequence). DNA for the CDR3: TGTGCCAGTAGTCTTCGACAGGGGACTAACTATGGCTACACCTTC. Translation gives CASSLRQGTNYGYTF.